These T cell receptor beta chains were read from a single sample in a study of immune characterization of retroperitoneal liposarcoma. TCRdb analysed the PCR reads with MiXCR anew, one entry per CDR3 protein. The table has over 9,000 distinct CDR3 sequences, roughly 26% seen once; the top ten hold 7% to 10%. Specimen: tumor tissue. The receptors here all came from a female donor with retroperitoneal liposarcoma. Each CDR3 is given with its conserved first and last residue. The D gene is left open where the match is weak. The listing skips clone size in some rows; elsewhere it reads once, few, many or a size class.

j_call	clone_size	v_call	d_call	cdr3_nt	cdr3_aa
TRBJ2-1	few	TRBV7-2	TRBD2	TGTGCCAGCAGCTCCGGCGGGGGGTCAGGGAATGAGCAGTTCTTC	CASSSGGGSGNEQFF
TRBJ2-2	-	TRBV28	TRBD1	TGTGCCAGCAGCAAAAACCGGGACAGTAACACCGGGGAGCTGTTTTTT	CASSKNRDSNTGELFF
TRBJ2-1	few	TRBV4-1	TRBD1	TGCGCCAGCAGCCGAGGTTGGGACAGACCATCAGGCGAGCAGTTCTTC	CASSRGWDRPSGEQFF
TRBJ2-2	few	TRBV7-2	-	TGTGCCAGCAGCTTAACGGGACATCCGAACACCGGGGAGCTGTTTTTT	CASSLTGHPNTGELFF
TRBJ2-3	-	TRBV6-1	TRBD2	TGTGCCAGCAGTGAAGCGCGGGGTCTAGCGGGAAGTACTTTCACAGATACGCAGTATTTT	CASSEARGLAGSTFTDTQYF
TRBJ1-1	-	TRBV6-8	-	TGTGCCAGCAGACGCGCAGGGAACCGGGACACTGAAGCTTTCTTT	CASRRAGNRDTEAFF
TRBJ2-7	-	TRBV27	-	TGTGCCAGCAGTCCCTCCTCATTATCCTACGAGCAGTACTTC	CASSPSSLSYEQYF
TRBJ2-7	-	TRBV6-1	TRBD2	TGTGCCAGCAACCGGGGGGACGAGCAGTACTTC	CASNRGDEQYF
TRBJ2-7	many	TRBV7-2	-	TGTGCCAGCAGCATCTCAACAGGGTCCGAGCAGTACTTC	CASSISTGSEQYF
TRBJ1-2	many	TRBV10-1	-	TGCGCCAGCAGTGAGTCAAGAACGGGAGTGGGCTACACCTTC	CASSESRTGVGYTF
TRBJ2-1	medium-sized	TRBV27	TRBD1	TGTGCCAGCAGCCTCGGGACAGGCATATCGAATGAGCAGTTCTTC	CASSLGTGISNEQFF
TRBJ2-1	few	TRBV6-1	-	TGTGCCAGCAGGGACTATAGCACGGGACACACCTACGAGCAGTTCTTC	CASRDYSTGHTYEQFF
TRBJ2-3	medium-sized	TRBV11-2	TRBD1	TGTGCCAGCAGCCCCCGGGACAGGGTTTCAGATACGCAGTATTTT	CASSPRDRVSDTQYF
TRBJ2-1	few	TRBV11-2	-	TGTGCCAGCAGCTTAGATCGGACTCGTGAGCAGTTCTTC	CASSLDRTREQFF
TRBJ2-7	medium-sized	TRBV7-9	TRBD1	TGTGCCAGCAGCTTAGCATCCGACAGGGGGGACGAGCAGTACTTC	CASSLASDRGDEQYF
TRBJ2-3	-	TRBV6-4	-	TGTGCCAGCATCAGACCTGCGGACGGCGGCACAGATACGCAGTATTTT	CASIRPADGGTDTQYF
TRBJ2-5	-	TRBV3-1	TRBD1	TGTGCCAGCAGTCGCTTCCAGGGGGCGAGTGAGACCCAGTACTTC	CASSRFQGASETQYF
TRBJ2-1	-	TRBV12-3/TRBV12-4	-	TGTGCCAGCAGTTCTCGAAGGGATGAGCAGTTCTTC	CASSSRRDEQFF
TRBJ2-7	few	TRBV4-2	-	TGTGCCAGCAGCCAAGATTACAGGAGCTACGAGCAGTACTTC	CASSQDYRSYEQYF
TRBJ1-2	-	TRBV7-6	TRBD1	TGTGTCAGCAGCCCAATCGACAGGGCGTGGGGTGGCTACACCTTC	CVSSPIDRAWGGYTF
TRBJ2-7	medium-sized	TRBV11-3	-	TGTGCCAGCAGCTTTAGGGACTACGAGCAGTACTTC	CASSFRDYEQYF
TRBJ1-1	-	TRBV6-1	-	TGTGCCAGCAGTCGCTTTCCGGGCCACACTGAAGCTTTCTTT	CASSRFPGHTEAFF
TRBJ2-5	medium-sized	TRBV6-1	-	TGTGCCAGCAGTCTCGGAGGGGGGGGCCAAGAGACCCAGTACTTC	CASSLGGGGQETQYF
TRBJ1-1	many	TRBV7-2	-	TGTGCCAGCACCCCAAGTCTGGAGAACACTGAAGCTTTCTTT	CASTPSLENTEAFF
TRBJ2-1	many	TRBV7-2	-	TGTGCCAGCAGCTTAACAGGAGAGACCCAGTTCTTC	CASSLTGETQFF